This T cell receptor (beta chain) was sequenced during a study of T-cell memory formation after mild COVID-19 (dated by TCRdb to the early 2020s). Some background on the complete study: TCR sequence clusters from the two donors were largely donor specific. Longitudinal TCRalpha and TCRbeta repertoire sequencing tracked T-cell clones expanding and contracting after mild COVID-19 in a couple of donors. The cohort comprised two young, previously healthy adult volunteers, one female and one male. Overall study results and their limits: Some responding clones were detected in pre-infection memory, which suggested that pre-existing cross-reactive memory T cells had joined the SARS-CoV-2 response. From day 15 to 85, contracting clones showed balanced CD4/CD8 phenotypes, whereas a second wave of clones that expanded from day 15 to 37 leaned towards CD4+. Whether the second-wave clones peaking on day 37 were SARS-CoV-2 specific was not confirmed. Contracting CD4+ clones were found mainly in CM and EM memory subsets, while CD8+ clones were enriched in EMRA. The study covered only two mild cases, and larger cohorts including severe cases with pre-infection samples were considered necessary.

Sequenced on an Illumina NovaSeq 6000. cDNA libraries for TCRalpha and TCRbeta were prepared by 5'RACE using constant-segment primers, with sample barcodes and unique molecular identifiers added. RNA was extracted from every sample with Trizol reagent. The libraries were amplified in two PCR steps, and the second step added a second sample barcode and Illumina TruSeq adapters. Sequencing of libraries was performed on an Illumina NovaSeq with 2 x 150 bp paired-end reads. Per the original workflow: Demultiplexing of reads and collapsing into UMI-guided consensus sequences were performed with migec v1.2.7. With mixcr v2.1.11, UMI consensuses were aligned to TRA and TRB V and J templates and assembled into clonotypes. Clonotypes were classified as expanded or contracted when called significant by both edgeR and NoisET, with noise models trained on biological replicates. edgeR calls used a false discovery rate-adjusted p below 0.01 and a log2 fold-change threshold of 1. PCA with hierarchical clustering of max-normalized trajectories of the 1000 most abundant clonotypes was used as exploratory dynamics analysis. The CD4 or CD8 phenotype of responding clones was assigned using the separately sequenced CD4+ and CD8+ repertoires. TCRdb reprocessed the public reads (quality trimming at Q25 with fastp, clone calling with MiXCR) and kept in-frame beta chains. Each CDR3 protein gets just one entry, which takes the most common genes and DNA from the rows behind it. These V and J calls derive from TCRdb rather than the authors' analysis. In this sample the table shows about 340,000 distinct CDR3 sequences, roughly 19% of which occur a single time. The ten top clones hold around a fifth of the sample.

Trimmed from V: 4 bases; trimmed from J: 1 base; junction bases lacking a gene match: 4. CDR1 and CDR2 are drawn from the germline V gene: SGHRS, YFSETQ. The CDR3 measures 14 amino acids from cysteine to phenylalanine. CDR3 DNA only is kept here, 42 bases in frame from base 1. Ficoll-Paque density gradient centrifugation was used to isolate PBMCs. This clonotype was detected a few times. Its antigen target is currently unknown. Per-nucleotide qualities are absent, and no much larger clonotype sits a single base away. Sequencing was carried out using PBMCs or a T cell subset sorted from them (not recorded which). This receptor chain uses TRBV5-1 and TRBJ2-5; 7 junctional bases match TRBD1. The sequence was obtained from a man between 18 and 29 years old who had mild COVID-19 (a few samples of this study predate the infection). The sample titles of this study are shuffled in the database, so cell type and time point are left out; the donor was told from shared clones. This receptor carries the CDR3 CASSNTGVQETQYF. DNA sequence: TGCGCCAGCAGCAACACAGGGGTCCAAGAGACCCAGTACTTC. Supplemented by the reference TRBV5-1 and TRBJ2-5 proteins around the CDR3, the complete variable domain is KAGVTQTPRYLIKTRGQQVTLSCSPISGHRSVSWYQQTPGQGLQFLFEYFSETQRNKGNFPGRFSGRQFSNSRSEMNVSTLELGDSALYLCASSNTGVQETQYFGPGTRLLVL.